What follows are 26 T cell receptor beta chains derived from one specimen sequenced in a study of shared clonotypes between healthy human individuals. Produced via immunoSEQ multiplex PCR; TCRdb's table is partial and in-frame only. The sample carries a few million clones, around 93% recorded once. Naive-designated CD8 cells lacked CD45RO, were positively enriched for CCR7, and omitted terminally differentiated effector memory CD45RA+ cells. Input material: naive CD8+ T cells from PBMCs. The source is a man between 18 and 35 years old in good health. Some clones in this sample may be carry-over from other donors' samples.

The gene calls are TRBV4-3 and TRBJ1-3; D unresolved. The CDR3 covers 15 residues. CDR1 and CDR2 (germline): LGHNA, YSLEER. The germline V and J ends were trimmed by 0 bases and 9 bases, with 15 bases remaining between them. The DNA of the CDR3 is TGCGCCAGCAGCCAAGATCGACTGGGCTGGGGCACCATATATTTT. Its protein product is CASSQDRLGWGTIYF.

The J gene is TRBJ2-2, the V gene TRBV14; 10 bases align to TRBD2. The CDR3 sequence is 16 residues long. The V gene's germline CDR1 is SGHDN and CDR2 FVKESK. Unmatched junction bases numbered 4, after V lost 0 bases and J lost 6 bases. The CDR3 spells CASSQDLAGVAGELFF. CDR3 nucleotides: TGTGCCAGCAGCCAAGATCTAGCGGGAGTTGCCGGGGAGCTGTTTTTT.

CDR3 sequence (DNA): TGTGCCAGCAGCTGGGATCAGGGGGCGCGGGAGACCCAGTACTTC. Its protein product is CASSWDQGARETQYF. This chain uses TRBV13 with TRBJ2-5, with 8 positions matching TRBD1. The CDR3 sequence is 15 residues long. Losses at the gene ends were 4 bases for V and 5 bases for J; bases not matched to a gene: 9. Germline V gene sequence: CDR1 PRHDT, CDR2 FYEKMQ (reference sequence).

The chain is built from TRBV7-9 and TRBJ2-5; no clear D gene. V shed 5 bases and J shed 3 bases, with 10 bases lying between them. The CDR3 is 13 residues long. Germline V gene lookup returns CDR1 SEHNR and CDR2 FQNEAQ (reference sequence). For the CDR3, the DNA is TGTGCCAGCAGCCACATCCCAAAAGAGACCCAGTACTTC. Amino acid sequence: CASSHIPKETQYF.

CDR3 residues: CASSIRTGAFSYEQYF. The CDR3 DNA reads as TGTGCCAGCAGTATCCGGACAGGGGCCTTCTCCTACGAGCAGTACTTC. This rearrangement joins TRBV27 to TRBJ2-7; 9 bases align to TRBD1. Germline CDR1 reads MNHEY; CDR2 reads SMNVEV (reference sequence). The CDR3 has 16 residues. Unmatched junction bases numbered 8, after V lost 5 bases and J lost 0 bases.

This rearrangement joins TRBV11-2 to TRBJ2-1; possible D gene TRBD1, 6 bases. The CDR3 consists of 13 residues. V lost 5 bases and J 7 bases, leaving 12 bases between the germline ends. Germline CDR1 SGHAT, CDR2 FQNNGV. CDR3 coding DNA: TGTGCCAGCAGCCCCAGGGGCGAAAATGAGCAGTTCTTC. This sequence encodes CASSPRGENEQFF.

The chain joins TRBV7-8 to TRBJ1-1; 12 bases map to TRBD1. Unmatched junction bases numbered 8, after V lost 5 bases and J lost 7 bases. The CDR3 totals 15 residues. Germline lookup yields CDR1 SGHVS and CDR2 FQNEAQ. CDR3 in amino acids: CASSAGTGGSDEAFF. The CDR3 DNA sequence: TGTGCCAGCAGCGCAGGGACAGGGGGCAGTGATGAAGCTTTCTTT.

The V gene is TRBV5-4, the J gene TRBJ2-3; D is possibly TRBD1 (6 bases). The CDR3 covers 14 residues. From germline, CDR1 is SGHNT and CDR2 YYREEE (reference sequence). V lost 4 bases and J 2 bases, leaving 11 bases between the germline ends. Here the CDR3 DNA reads TGTGCCAGCAGCCAAACAGGGATCACAGATACGCAGTATTTT. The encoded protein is CASSQTGITDTQYF.

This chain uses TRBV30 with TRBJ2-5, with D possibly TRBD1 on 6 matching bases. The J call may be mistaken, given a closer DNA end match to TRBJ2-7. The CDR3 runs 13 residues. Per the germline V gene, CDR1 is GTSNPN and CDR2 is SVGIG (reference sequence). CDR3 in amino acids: CAWSQWTAYEQYF. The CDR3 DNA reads TGTGCCTGGAGTCAATGGACAGCCTACGAGCAGTACTTC.

The CDR3 reads CASTPIGGNTEAFF. The CDR3 DNA follows: TGTGCCAGCACCCCTATAGGGGGGAACACTGAAGCTTTCTTT. The V call is TRBV27, the J call TRBJ1-1; D possibly corresponds to TRBD1 (6 bases). Germline assignment: CDR1 MNHEY and CDR2 SMNVEV (reference sequence). The germline V and J ends were trimmed by 7 bases and 1 base, with 13 bases remaining between them. The CDR3 sequence is 14 residues long.

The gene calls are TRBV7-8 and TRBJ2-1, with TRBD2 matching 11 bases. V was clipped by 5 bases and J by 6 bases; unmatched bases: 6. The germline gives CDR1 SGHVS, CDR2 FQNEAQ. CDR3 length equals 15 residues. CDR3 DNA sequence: TGTGCCAGCAGCCTACTAGCGGGAGAACTCAATGAGCAGTTCTTC. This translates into CASSLLAGELNEQFF.

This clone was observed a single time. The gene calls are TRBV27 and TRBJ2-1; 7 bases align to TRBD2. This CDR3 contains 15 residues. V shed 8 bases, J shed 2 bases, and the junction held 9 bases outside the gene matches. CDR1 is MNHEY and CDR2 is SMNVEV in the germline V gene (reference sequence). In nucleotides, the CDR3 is TGTGCCAGCCTAGGGGCGGGAGCCCCCTACAATGAGCAGTTCTTC. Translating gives CASLGAGAPYNEQFF.

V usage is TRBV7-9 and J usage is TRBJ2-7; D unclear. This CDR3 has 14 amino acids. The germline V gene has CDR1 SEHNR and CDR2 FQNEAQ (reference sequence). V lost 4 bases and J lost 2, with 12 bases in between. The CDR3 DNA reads TGTGCCAGCAGCTACTCCCTTTTTCCCTACGAGCAGTACTTC. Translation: CASSYSLFPYEQYF.

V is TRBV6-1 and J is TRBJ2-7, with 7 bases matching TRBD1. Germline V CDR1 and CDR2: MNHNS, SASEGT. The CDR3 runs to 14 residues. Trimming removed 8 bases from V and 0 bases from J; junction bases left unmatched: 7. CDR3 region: CASVVTGSSYEQYF. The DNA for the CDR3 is TGTGCCAGCGTGGTGACAGGGAGCTCCTACGAGCAGTACTTC.

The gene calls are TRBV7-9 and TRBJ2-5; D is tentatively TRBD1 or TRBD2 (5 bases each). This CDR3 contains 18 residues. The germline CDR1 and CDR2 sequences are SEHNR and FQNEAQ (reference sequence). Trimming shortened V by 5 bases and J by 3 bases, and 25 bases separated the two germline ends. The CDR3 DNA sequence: TGTGCCAGCAGCCCCCCTTCACGAACCGGGACGAGGGAAGAGACCCAGTACTTC. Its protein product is CASSPPSRTGTREETQYF. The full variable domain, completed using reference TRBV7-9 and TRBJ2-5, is DTGVSQNPRHKITKRGQNVTFRCDPISEHNRLYWYRQTLGQGPEFLTYFQNEAQLEKSRLLSDRFSAERPKGSFSTLEIQRTEQGDSAMYLCASSPPSRTGTREETQYFGPGTRLLVL.

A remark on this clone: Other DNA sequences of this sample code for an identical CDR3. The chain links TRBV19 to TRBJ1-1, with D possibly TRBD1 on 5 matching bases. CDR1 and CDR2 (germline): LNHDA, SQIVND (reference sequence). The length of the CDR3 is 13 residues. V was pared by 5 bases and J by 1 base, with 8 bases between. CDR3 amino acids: CASSRGANTEAFF. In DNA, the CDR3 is TGTGCCAGTAGTCGAGGGGCGAACACTGAAGCTTTCTTT.

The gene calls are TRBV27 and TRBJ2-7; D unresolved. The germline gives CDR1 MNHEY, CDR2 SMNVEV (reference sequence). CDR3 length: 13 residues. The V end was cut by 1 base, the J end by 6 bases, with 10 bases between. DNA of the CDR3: TGTGCCAGCAGTTTATTGCGGAGCTCCGAGCAGTACTTC. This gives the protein CASSLLRSSEQYF.

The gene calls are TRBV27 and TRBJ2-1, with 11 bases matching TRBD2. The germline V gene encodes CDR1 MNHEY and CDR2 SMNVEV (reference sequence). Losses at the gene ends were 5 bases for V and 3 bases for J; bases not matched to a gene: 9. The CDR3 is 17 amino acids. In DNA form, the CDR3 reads TGTGCCAGCAGTCCTGTCTTACTAGCGGGAGTCTACAATGAGCAGTTCTTC. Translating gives CASSPVLLAGVYNEQFF.

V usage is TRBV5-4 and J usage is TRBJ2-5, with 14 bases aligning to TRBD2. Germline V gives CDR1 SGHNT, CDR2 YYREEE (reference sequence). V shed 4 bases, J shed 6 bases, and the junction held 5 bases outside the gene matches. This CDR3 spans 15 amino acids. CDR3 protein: CASSHGTSGSQTQYF. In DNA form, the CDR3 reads TGTGCCAGCAGCCATGGGACTAGCGGGAGCCAGACCCAGTACTTC.

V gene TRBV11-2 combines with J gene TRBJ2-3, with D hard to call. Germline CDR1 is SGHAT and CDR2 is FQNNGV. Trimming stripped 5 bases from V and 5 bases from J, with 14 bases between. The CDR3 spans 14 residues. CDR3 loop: CASSHRASIDTQYF. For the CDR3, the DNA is TGTGCCAGCAGCCACCGGGCTAGTATAGATACGCAGTATTTT.

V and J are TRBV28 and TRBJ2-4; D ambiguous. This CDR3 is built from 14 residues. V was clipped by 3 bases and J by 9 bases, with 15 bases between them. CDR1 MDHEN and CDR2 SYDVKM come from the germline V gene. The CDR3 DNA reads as TGTGCCAGCAGTTTCTTAGGTGATCGGACCATTCAGTACTTC. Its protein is CASSFLGDRTIQYF.

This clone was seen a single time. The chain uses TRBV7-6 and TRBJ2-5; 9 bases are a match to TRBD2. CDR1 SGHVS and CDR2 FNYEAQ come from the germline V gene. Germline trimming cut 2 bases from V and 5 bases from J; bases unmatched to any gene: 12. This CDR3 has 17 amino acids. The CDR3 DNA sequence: TGTGCCAGCAGCTTAAGGTGGGGCGGGAGGGCCCGGGAGACCCAGTACTTC. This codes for CASSLRWGGRARETQYF.

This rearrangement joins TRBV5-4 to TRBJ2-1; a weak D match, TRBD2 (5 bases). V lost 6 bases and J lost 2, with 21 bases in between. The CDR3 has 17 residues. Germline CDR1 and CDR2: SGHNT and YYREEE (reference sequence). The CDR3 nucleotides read TGTGCCAGCACCCCGGAGGCGGATTTTAACCCCTACAATGAGCAGTTCTTC. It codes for CASTPEADFNPYNEQFF.

The CDR3 spells CATSGGDGNQPQHF. The CDR3 DNA reads as TGTGCCACAAGCGGGGGAGACGGCAATCAGCCCCAGCATTTT. J is TRBJ1-5 and V is TRBV10-3, with a weak D call TRBD1 (5 bases). Deletions cut 10 bases from V and 2 bases from J, with 15 bases between. Germline lookup yields CDR1 ENHRY and CDR2 SYGVKD. The CDR3 runs to 14 residues.

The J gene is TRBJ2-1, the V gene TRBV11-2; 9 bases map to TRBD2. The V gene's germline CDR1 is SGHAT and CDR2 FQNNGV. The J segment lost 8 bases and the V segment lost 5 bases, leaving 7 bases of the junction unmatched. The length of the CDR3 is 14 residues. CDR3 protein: CASSDRLAVDEQFF. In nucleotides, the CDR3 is TGTGCCAGCAGCGACCGACTAGCGGTAGATGAGCAGTTCTTC. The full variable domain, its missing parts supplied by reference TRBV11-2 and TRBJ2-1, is EAGVAQSPRYKIIEKRQSVAFWCNPISGHATLYWYQQILGQGPKLLIQFQNNGVVDDSQLPKDRFSAERLKGVDSTLKIQPAKLEDSAVYLCASSDRLAVDEQFFGPGTRLTVL.

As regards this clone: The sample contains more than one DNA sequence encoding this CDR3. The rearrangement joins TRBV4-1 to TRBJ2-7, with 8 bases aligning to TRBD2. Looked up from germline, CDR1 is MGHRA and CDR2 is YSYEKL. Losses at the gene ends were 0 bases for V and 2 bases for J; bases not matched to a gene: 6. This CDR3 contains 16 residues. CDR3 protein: CASSQEGTSGTYEQYF. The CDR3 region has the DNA TGCGCCAGCAGCCAAGAAGGTACTAGCGGTACCTACGAGCAGTACTTC.